This TCR beta chain emerged from a study of cytomegalovirus exposure and HLA in healthy donors. It was with 60 Vbeta and 13 Jbeta primers that the PCR ran. Profiling relied on immunoSEQ multiplex PCR, and the TCRdb table lists in-frame clones only, not all of them. The sample shows 170,000 or so clones, about 86% of them seen only once. A remark on this clone: Its target is unknown.

V lost 1 base and J lost 4; bases outside the gene matches: 3. CDR1 and CDR2 (germline): SGHRS, YFSETQ. The CDR3 covers 16 residues. Regarding the study as a whole: An analysis was carried out later, and it reportedly showed fewer N-insertions in an Asian-associated ancestry cluster than the approximately 610-donor mean.

V and J are TRBV5-1 and TRBJ2-1, with 12 bases fitting TRBD2. This TCR came from a woman younger than 45 in good health and CMV-seronegative. The sequencing input was PBMCs. The CDR3 is CASSLTSGGRYNEQFF. DNA for the CDR3: TGCGCCAGCAGCTTGACTAGCGGGGGGCGGTACAATGAGCAGTTCTTC.